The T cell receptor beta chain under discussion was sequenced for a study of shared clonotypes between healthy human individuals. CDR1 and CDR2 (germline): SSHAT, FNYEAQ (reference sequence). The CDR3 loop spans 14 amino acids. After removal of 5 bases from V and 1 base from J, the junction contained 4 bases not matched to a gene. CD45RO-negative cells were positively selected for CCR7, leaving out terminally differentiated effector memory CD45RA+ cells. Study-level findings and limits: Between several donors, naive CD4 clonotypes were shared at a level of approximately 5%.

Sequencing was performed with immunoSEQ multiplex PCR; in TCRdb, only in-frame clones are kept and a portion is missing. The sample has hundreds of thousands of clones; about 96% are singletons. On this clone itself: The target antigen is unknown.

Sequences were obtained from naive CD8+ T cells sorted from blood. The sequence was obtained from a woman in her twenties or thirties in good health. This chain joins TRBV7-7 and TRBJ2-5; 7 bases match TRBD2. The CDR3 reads CASSGGLIQETQYF. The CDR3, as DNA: TGTGCCAGCAGCGGGGGACTAATCCAAGAGACCCAGTACTTC.